The entry below describes one TCR beta chain. Its cognate antigen has yet to be identified. The sample holds no much larger clone one base away, and base qualities are not on file. This record comes from a study of blood T cell repertoires in COVID-19 (dated by TCRdb to the early 2020s). About the study as a whole: Collaborator samples came from the United States, Italy and Spain and covered acute and convalescent phases of COVID-19. The prospective study material was composed of cDNA or gDNA derived from T cells, B-cell-depleted T cells, or PBMCs. The dataset comprised deeply sampled blood TCRbeta repertoires from subjects exposed to, actively infected with, or recovered from COVID-19. The repertoires were released in a freely available public database meant as a resource for research on the immune response to SARS-CoV-2. The samples were drawn from the first 160 participants of the ongoing ImmuneRACE study and from some 1,300 subjects provided by 6 global collaborators. A de-identified subject ID, COVID-19 status, age in years and sex were almost always included in the sample metadata. HLA class I and class II types, where available, came from metadata supplied by the sample provider rather than from assay-based typing.

Trimming leaves V shorter by 3 bases and J shorter by 3 bases, with the junction holding 1 base beyond the gene matches. Inclusive of the bounding cysteine and phenylalanine, the CDR3 is 14 residues long. Of the read, only the CDR3 DNA is kept; its 42 bases are in frame from base 1. The germline V gene gives CDR1 as KGHSH and CDR2 as LQKENI. Overall study outcomes, separate from this receptor: Clinical and demographic metadata were provided uncurated, with the amount varying by source and participant.

The collaborating institutions used their own protocols to collect whole blood in K2EDTA tubes. For TCRbeta analysis, collaborator samples were shipped as frozen whole blood, as isolated PBMCs, or as DNA extracted from either sample type. TCRbeta CDR3 regions were amplified from genomic DNA using the immunoSEQ Assay, a bias-controlled multiplex PCR. In the paper's pipeline: Within the assay, amplification of reference gene primers was used to estimate how many nucleated cells each sample contained. Sequence reads were collapsed and filtered to measure the absolute abundance of every unique TCRbeta CDR3 rearrangement. Productive Simpson clonality was computed per sample as the square root of Simpson's diversity index over productive rearrangements. This immuneACCESS table, as held by TCRdb, lists in-frame sequences with V and J called but not all clones. Of the missing ones, under half trace to an unresolved V gene in checked studies; the others have no known cause. The V and J calls and clone size were taken over from that table, and D and trimming were inferred from the DNA. In all, the sample holds 150,000 to 200,000 clones, and roughly four fifths of those were seen once. The ten largest clones capture 22% of the sample.

The chain uses TRBV18 and TRBJ2-7, with 11 bases matching TRBD1. Sequenced material: peripheral blood. The clonotype comes from a woman of 80 years or more with acute or convalescent COVID-19. The nucleotides read TGTGCCAGCTCACCGGGGACAGGGGGCTACGAGCAGTACTTC. Its product reads: CASSPGTGGYEQYF.